The 2 T cell receptor beta chains listed next were all sequenced from one sample in a study of T cell responses to AZD1222 COVID-19 vaccine. TCRdb keeps only in-frame clones here, not all; method: immunoSEQ multiplex PCR. The sample contains around 160,000 clones, more than 70% of which appear only once. Source: peripheral blood, taken on day 0 of AZD1222 vaccination. The receptors here all came from an adult in good health.

This clone was seen more than once but under ten times. This rearrangement joins TRBV19 to TRBJ1-2; 7 bases are shared with TRBD1. The V and J ends lost 5 bases and 8 bases, in that order; junction bases with no gene match: 5. Per germline, CDR1 LNHDA and CDR2 SQIVND (reference sequence). The CDR3 extends over 12 amino acids. The CDR3 is CASSRRGGGYTF. The CDR3, as DNA: TGTGCCAGTAGTCGCAGGGGGGGAGGCTACACCTTC.

The V and J genes are TRBV18 and TRBJ1-2; possible D gene TRBD1, 5 bases. This CDR3 has 14 amino acids. The V gene lost 2 bases and the J gene lost 2 bases, with 9 bases spanning the gap. The V gene's germline CDR1 is KGHSH and CDR2 LQKENI. The CDR3 sequence is CASSPDEGNYGYTF. For the CDR3, the DNA is TGTGCCAGCTCACCAGACGAGGGGAACTATGGCTACACCTTC.